Presented here are 5 T cell receptor beta chains from one specimen sequenced in a study of blood T cell repertoires in COVID-19. Sequencing used immunoSEQ multiplex PCR; TCRdb keeps in-frame clones, though not all of them. The sample has approximately 110,000 clones, about 80% seen once; the top ten hold over 7.5%. The sample taken for sequencing was peripheral blood. The receptors were sampled from a woman aged 40 to 55 with acute or convalescent COVID-19.

The chain has TRBV7-9 and TRBJ2-2, with D possibly being TRBD1 (6 bases). V was cut by 8 bases and J by 6 bases, with 13 bases left in between. Germline lookup yields CDR1 SEHNR and CDR2 FQNEAQ (reference sequence). This CDR3 is built from 13 residues. CDR3 DNA sequence: TGTGCCAGCCGGGACATTCAGCCCGGGGAGCTGTTTTTT. Residues: CASRDIQPGELFF.

This clone was detected only a few times. The rearrangement uses TRBV11-2 and TRBJ1-2; 8 bases are a match to TRBD1. Germline lookup yields CDR1 SGHAT and CDR2 FQNNGV. CDR3 length: 15 amino acids. V shed 0 bases and J 4 bases; nucleotides not matched to a gene: 4. The CDR3 region has the DNA TGTGCCAGCAGCTTAGAGGCAGGGGGCGGCTATGGCTACACCTTC. Translation gives CASSLEAGGGYGYTF.

The V call is TRBV7-8, the J call TRBJ2-1; TRBD2 agrees at 14 bases. The CDR3 consists of 22 residues. Trimming cost V 5 bases and J 1 base; bases outside gene matches: 19. Germline CDR1 reads SGHVS; CDR2 reads FQNEAQ. The CDR3 region is CASSRVRSRLAGGSWSYNEQFF. Written as DNA, the CDR3 is TGTGCCAGCAGCCGAGTCCGTTCCCGACTAGCGGGGGGGTCGTGGTCCTACAATGAGCAGTTCTTC.

The rearrangement joins TRBV7-2 to TRBJ1-5, with 7 bases aligning to TRBD1. Germline assignment: CDR1 SGHTA and CDR2 FQGNSA. This CDR3 is 15 amino acids long. V shed 2 bases and J 6 bases; nucleotides not matched to a gene: 7. The CDR3 region is CASSLTRDRGQPQHF. As DNA, the CDR3 is TGTGCCAGCAGCTTAACGAGGGACAGAGGTCAGCCCCAGCATTTT.

The chain combines TRBV3-1 (or the pseudogene TRBV3-2) with TRBJ2-7; perhaps TRBD1 as D (5 bases). The V and J ends lost 3 bases and 4 bases respectively, with 10 bases between them. The V gene's germline CDR1 is LGHDT and CDR2 YNNKEL (reference sequence). The CDR3 totals 13 residues. The CDR3 here is CASSQGRGYEQYF. The CDR3 DNA reads as TGTGCCAGCAGCCAGGGGCGTGGGTACGAGCAGTACTTC.